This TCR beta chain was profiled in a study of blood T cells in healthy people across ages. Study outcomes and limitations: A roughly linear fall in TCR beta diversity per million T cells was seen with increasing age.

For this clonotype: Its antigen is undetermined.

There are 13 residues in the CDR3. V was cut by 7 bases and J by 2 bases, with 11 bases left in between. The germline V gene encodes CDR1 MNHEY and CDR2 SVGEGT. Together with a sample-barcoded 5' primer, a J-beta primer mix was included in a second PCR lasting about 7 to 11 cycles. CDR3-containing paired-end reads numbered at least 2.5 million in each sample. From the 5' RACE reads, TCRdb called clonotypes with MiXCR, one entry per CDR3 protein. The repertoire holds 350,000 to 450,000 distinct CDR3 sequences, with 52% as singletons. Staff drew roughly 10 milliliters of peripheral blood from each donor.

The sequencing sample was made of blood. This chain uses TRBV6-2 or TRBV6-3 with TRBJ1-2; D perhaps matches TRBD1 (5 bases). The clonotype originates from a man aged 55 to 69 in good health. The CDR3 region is CASTTGGNYGYTF. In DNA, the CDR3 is TGTGCCAGCACCACGGGGGGGAACTATGGCTACACCTTC.